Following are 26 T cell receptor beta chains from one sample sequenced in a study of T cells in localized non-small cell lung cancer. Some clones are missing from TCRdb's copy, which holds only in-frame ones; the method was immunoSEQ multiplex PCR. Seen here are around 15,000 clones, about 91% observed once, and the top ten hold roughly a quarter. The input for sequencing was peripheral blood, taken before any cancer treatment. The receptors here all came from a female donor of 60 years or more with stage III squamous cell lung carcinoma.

CDR3 amino acids: CASRRTGANTEAFF. DNA of the CDR3: TGTGCCAGCAGACGGACAGGGGCAAACACTGAAGCTTTCTTT. This chain links TRBV6-5 with TRBJ1-1, with 9 nucleotides matching TRBD1. The V gene end was trimmed by 6 bases and the J gene end by 2 bases; junction bases not matched to a gene: 4. Per germline, CDR1 MNHEY and CDR2 SVGAGI. This CDR3 is 14 amino acids long.

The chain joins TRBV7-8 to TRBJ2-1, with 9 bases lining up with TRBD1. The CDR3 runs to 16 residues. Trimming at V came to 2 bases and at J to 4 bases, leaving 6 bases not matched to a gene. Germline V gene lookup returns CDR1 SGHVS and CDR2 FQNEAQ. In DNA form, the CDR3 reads TGTGCCAGCAGCTTAAGTGGACAGGGGTATTACAATGAGCAGTTCTTC. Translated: CASSLSGQGYYNEQFF.

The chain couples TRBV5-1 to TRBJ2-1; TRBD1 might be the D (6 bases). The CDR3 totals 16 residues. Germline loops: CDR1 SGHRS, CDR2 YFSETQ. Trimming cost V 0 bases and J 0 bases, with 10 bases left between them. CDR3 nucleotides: TGCGCCAGCAGCTTGGACAGGGCGAGCTCCTACAATGAGCAGTTCTTC. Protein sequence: CASSLDRASSYNEQFF. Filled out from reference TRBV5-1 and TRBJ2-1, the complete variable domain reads KAGVTQTPRYLIKTRGQQVTLSCSPISGHRSVSWYQQTPGQGLQFLFEYFSETQRNKGNFPGRFSGRQFSNSRSEMNVSTLELGDSALYLCASSLDRASSYNEQFFGPGTRLTVL.

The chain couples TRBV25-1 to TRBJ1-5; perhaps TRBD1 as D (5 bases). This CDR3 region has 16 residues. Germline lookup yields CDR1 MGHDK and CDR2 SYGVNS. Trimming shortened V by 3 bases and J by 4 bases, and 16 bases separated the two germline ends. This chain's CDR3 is CASSDPGQGGNQPQHF. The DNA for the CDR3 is TGTGCCAGCAGTGATCCCGGACAAGGCGGAAATCAGCCCCAGCATTTT.

The CDR3 coding sequence is TGTGCCAGCAGCCAATCGGGCCGGCCAGGCTCTGGAAACACCATATATTTT. Encoded protein: CASSQSGRPGSGNTIYF. J is TRBJ1-3 and V is TRBV16; no reliable D call. The CDR3 totals 17 residues. V lost 0 bases and J lost 0, with 12 bases in between. The germline gives CDR1 KGHSY, CDR2 FQNENV.

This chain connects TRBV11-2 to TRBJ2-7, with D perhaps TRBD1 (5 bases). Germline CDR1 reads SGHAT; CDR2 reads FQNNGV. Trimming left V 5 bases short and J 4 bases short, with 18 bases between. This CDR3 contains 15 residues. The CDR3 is CASSPSLGHAYEQYF. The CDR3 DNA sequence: TGTGCCAGCAGCCCCTCACTTGGACACGCATACGAGCAGTACTTC.

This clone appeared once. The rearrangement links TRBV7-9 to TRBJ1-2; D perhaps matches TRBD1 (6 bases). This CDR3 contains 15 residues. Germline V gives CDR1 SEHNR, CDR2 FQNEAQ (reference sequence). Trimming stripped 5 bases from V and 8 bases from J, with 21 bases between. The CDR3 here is CASSPSGTPRAGYTF. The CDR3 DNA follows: TGTGCCAGCAGCCCCTCCGGGACACCAAGAGCGGGCTACACCTTC.

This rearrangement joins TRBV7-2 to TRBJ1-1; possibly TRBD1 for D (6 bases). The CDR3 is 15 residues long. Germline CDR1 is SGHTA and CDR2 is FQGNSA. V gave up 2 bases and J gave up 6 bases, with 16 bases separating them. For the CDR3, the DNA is TGTGCCAGCAGCTTACAAGGGGGAATAAACGCTGAAGCTTTCTTT. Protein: CASSLQGGINAEAFF.

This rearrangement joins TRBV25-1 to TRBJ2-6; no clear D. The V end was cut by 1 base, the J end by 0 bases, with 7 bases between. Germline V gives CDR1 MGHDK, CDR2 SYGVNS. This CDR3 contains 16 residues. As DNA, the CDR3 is TGTGCCAGCAGTGAATGGGGATCCTCTGGGGCCAACGTCCTGACTTTC. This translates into CASSEWGSSGANVLTF. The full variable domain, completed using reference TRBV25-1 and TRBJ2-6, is EADIYQTPRYLVIGTGKKITLECSQTMGHDKMYWYQQDPGMELHLIHYSYGVNSTEKGDLSSESTVSRIRTEHFPLTLESARPSHTSQYLCASSEWGSSGANVLTFGAGSRLTVL.

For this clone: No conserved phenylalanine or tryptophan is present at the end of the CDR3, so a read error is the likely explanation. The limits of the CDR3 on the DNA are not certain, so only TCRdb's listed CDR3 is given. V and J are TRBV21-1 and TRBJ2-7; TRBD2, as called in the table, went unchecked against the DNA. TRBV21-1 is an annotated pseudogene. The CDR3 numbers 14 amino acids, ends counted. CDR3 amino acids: CASRRLLATRVRRD.

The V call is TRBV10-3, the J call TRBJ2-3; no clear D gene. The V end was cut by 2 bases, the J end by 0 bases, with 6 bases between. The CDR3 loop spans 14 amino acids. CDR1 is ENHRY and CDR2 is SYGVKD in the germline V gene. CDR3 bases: TGTGCCATCAGTGAGGGTATTAGCACAGATACGCAGTATTTT. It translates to CAISEGISTDTQYF.

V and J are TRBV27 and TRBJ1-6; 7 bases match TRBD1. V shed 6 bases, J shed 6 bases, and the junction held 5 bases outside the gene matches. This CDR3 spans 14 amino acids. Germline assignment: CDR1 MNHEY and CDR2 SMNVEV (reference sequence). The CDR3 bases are TGTGCCAGCAGCCCGGGACAGATTAATTCACCCCTCCACTTT. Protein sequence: CASSPGQINSPLHF.

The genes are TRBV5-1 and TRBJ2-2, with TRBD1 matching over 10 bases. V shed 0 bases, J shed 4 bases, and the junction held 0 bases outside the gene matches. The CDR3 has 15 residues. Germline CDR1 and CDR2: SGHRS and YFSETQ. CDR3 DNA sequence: TGCGCCAGCAGCTTGGGGACAGGGGGCACCGGGGAGCTGTTTTTT. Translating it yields CASSLGTGGTGELFF.

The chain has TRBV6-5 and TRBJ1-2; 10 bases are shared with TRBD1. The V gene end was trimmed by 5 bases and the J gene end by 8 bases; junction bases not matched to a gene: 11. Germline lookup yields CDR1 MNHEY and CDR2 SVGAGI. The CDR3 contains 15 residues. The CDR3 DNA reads TGTGCCAGCAGTCCGACAGGGGGCGGCCGAGTCGGCTACACCTTC. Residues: CASSPTGGGRVGYTF.

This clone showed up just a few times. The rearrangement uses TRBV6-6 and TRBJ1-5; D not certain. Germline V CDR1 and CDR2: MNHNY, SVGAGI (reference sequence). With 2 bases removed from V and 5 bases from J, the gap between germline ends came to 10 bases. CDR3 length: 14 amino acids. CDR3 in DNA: TGTGCCAGCAGTTACCCGGGCCTTGATCAGCCCCAGCATTTT. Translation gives CASSYPGLDQPQHF.

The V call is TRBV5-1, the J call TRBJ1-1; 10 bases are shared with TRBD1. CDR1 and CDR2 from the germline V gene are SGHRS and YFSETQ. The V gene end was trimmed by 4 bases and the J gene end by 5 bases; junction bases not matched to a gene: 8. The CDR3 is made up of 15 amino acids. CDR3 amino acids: CASSLGQGGGTEAFF. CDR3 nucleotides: TGCGCCAGCAGCCTCGGACAGGGGGGAGGTACTGAAGCTTTCTTT. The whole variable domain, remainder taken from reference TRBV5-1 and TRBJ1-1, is KAGVTQTPRYLIKTRGQQVTLSCSPISGHRSVSWYQQTPGQGLQFLFEYFSETQRNKGNFPGRFSGRQFSNSRSEMNVSTLELGDSALYLCASSLGQGGGTEAFFGQGTRLTVV.

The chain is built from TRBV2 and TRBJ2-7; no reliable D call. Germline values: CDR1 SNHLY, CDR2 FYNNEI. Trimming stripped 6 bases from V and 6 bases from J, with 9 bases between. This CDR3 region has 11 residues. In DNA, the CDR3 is TGTGCCAGCAGCATAGTGGGCGAGCAGTACTTC. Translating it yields CASSIVGEQYF.

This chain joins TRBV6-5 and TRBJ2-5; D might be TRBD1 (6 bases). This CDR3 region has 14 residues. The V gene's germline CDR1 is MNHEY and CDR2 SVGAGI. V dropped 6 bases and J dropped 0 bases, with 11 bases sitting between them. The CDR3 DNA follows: TGTGCCAGCAGACCCGGACAGTACCAAGAGACCCAGTACTTC. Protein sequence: CASRPGQYQETQYF.

The CDR3 nucleotides are TGTGCCAGCACCGACGGGGGGTCCTACAATGAGCAGTTCTTC. Amino acid sequence: CASTDGGSYNEQFF. V and J are TRBV28 and TRBJ2-1, with TRBD2 identical over 7 bases. This CDR3 comprises 14 residues. The germline V gene encodes CDR1 MDHEN and CDR2 SYDVKM. Germline trimming cut 7 bases from V and 1 base from J; bases unmatched to any gene: 4. The full variable domain, completed using reference TRBV28 and TRBJ2-1, is DVKVTQSSRYLVKRTGEKVFLECVQDMDHENMFWYRQDPGLGLRLIYFSYDVKMKEKGDIPEGYSVSREKKERFSLILESASTNQTSMYLCASTDGGSYNEQFFGPGTRLTVL.

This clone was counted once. The CDR3 protein is CASSDRGHTGELFF. The CDR3 coding sequence is TGTGCCAGTTCCGACAGGGGGCACACCGGGGAGCTGTTTTTT. The genes are TRBV19 and TRBJ2-2, with 10 bases aligning to TRBD1. The CDR3 has 14 amino acids. J was trimmed by 3 bases and V by 8 bases; bases with no gene match: 3. The germline V gene encodes CDR1 LNHDA and CDR2 SQIVND (reference sequence).

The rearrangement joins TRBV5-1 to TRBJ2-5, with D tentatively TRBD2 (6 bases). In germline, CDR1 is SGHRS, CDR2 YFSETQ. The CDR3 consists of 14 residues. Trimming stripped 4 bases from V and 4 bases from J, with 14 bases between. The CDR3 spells CASSPMGGRETQYF. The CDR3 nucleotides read TGCGCCAGCAGCCCTATGGGAGGACGAGAGACCCAGTACTTC.

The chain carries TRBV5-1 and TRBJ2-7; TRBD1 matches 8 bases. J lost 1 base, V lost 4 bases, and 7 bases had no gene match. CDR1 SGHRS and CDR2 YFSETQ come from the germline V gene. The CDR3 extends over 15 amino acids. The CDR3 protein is CASSQGDRTSYEQYF. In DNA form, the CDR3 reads TGCGCCAGCAGCCAAGGGGACAGGACGTCCTACGAGCAGTACTTC. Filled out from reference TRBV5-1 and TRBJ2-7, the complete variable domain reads KAGVTQTPRYLIKTRGQQVTLSCSPISGHRSVSWYQQTPGQGLQFLFEYFSETQRNKGNFPGRFSGRQFSNSRSEMNVSTLELGDSALYLCASSQGDRTSYEQYFGPGTRLTVT.

CDR3 in DNA: TGTGCCAGCAGCCCTGACAGGATCTATGGCTACACCTTC. This translates into CASSPDRIYGYTF. The rearrangement uses TRBV6-5 and TRBJ1-2; D perhaps matches TRBD1 (6 bases). The CDR3 sequence is 13 residues long. CDR1 is MNHEY, CDR2 SVGAGI, per germline. V was shortened by 6 bases and J by 4 bases, with 12 bases between the two germline ends.

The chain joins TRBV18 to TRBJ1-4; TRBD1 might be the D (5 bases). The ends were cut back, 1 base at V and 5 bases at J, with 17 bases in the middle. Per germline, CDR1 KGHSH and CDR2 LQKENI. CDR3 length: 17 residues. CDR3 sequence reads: CASSPRAPGGENEKLFF. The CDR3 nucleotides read TGTGCCAGCTCACCACGAGCCCCGGGGGGGGAAAATGAAAAACTGTTTTTT.

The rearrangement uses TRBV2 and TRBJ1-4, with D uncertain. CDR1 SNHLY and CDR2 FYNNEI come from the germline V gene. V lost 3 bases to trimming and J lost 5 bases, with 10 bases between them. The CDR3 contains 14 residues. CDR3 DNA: TGTGCCAGCAGTGATCGGCAGATCAATGAAAAACTGTTTTTT. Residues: CASSDRQINEKLFF.

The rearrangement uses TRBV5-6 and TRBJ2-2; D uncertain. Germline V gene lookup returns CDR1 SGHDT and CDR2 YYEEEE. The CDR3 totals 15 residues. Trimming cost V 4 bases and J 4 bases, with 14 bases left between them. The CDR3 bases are TGTGCCAGCAGCCGAAGAGATGTAGTCACCGGGGAGCTGTTTTTT. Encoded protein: CASSRRDVVTGELFF.